Listed below are T cell receptor beta chains from one sample, sequenced in a study of shared clonotypes between healthy human individuals. TCRdb keeps only in-frame clones here, not all; method: immunoSEQ multiplex PCR. The sample lists millions of clones, over 85% occurring once. The sequenced sample was naive CD4+ T cells sorted from blood. The receptors shown here come from a man younger than 35 in good health. Each CDR3 is given with its conserved first and last residue. Fields, in order: clone size, CDR3 length, V gene, J gene, D gene, CDR3 DNA, CDR3 protein. D genes are given only for firm matches. Clone size, where shown, is once, few, many, or a class for clones that have expanded.

-,15,TRBV11-2,TRBJ2-7,TRBD2,TGTGCCAGCAGCATAGCCGGGACTAGCGGCTACGAGCAGTACTTC,CASSIAGTSGYEQYF
-,17,TRBV5-1,TRBJ2-5,-,TGCGCCAGCAGCTTGGCCCGGGGGGCCGGCGGCCAAGAGACCCAGTACTTC,CASSLARGAGGQETQYF
once,12,TRBV11-2,TRBJ1-2,-,TGTGCCAGCAGCCTGGGGGTCGGCCCTTACACCTTC,CASSLGVGPYTF
-,14,TRBV19,TRBJ2-5,TRBD1,TGTGCCAGTAGTCCGGGGACAGGGTCGGAGACCCAGTACTTC,CASSPGTGSETQYF
-,16,TRBV7-8,TRBJ2-5,TRBD2,TGTGCCAGCAGCTTCGGACTAGCGGGAGGTCAAGAGACCCAGTACTTC,CASSFGLAGGQETQYF
-,16,TRBV18,TRBJ2-2,TRBD1,TGTGCCAGCTCACCAGCCGGGACAGTTTACACCGGGGAGCTGTTTTTT,CASSPAGTVYTGELFF
once,14,TRBV18,TRBJ1-2,TRBD1,TGTGCCAGCGCACCCACGGCAGGGGGCTATGGCTACACCTTC,CASAPTAGGYGYTF
-,14,TRBV5-1,TRBJ2-7,-,TGCGCCAGCACCAGGGACTTTCCTTCCTACGAGCAGTACTTC,CASTRDFPSYEQYF
once,14,TRBV18,TRBJ2-7,TRBD1,TGTGCCAGCTCACCATGGACAGGGAAGGACGAGCAGTACTTC,CASSPWTGKDEQYF
-,13,TRBV5-6,TRBJ2-3,-,TGTGCCAGCAACGCGGTTGACACAGATACGCAGTATTTT,CASNAVDTDTQYF
-,13,TRBV28,TRBJ2-7,-,TGTGCCAGCAGGGGGGACCTTACCTACGAGCAGTACTTC,CASRGDLTYEQYF
-,17,TRBV19,TRBJ1-5,TRBD1,TGTGCCAGTAGTATAGGGACAGGGGAGTACAGCAATCAGCCCCAGCATTTT,CASSIGTGEYSNQPQHF
-,13,TRBV18,TRBJ1-2,-,TGTGCCAGCTCACAGGATCCTAACTATGGCTACACCTTC,CASSQDPNYGYTF
-,14,TRBV7-2,TRBJ1-2,TRBD1,TGTGCCAGCAGCTCCCGACAGGGTTCGGATGGCTACACCTTC,CASSSRQGSDGYTF
-,17,TRBV5-3,TRBJ2-7,-,TGTGCCGCCCCCATGACTAGATACGTAGGGATTCTTTACGAGCAGTACTTC,CAAPMTRYVGILYEQYF
-,14,TRBV11-1,TRBJ1-1,TRBD1,TGTGCCAGCAGCGAGGGACAGGGGGAGGGTGAAGCTTTCTTT,CASSEGQGEGEAFF
-,11,TRBV30,TRBJ2-7,-,TGTGCCTGGATGAACAGGGACGAGCAGTACTTC,CAWMNRDEQYF
few,15,TRBV10-3,TRBJ1-1,TRBD1,TGTGCCATCAGTGAAGGGACAGGGAAGAACACTGAAGCTTTCTTT,CAISEGTGKNTEAFF
-,15,TRBV4-3,TRBJ1-2,-,TGCGCCAGCAGCCAAGACCCAGCGGCCGACTATGGCTACACCTTC,CASSQDPAADYGYTF
-,16,TRBV7-8,TRBJ2-5,TRBD1,TGTGCCAGCAGCAAGACCCGGGACAGGGGGCCCGAGACCCAGTACTTC,CASSKTRDRGPETQYF
-,14,TRBV19,TRBJ2-5,TRBD2,TGTGCCAGTAGTATGGCTAGCGGGAGGGAGACCCAGTACTTC,CASSMASGRETQYF
-,13,TRBV5-1,TRBJ2-3,-,TGCGCCAGCAGCGCGGGGTCCACAGATACGCAGTATTTT,CASSAGSTDTQYF
-,17,TRBV5-6,TRBJ2-2,-,TGTGCCAGCAGCCCCACGGGGGAGCGTTCCAACACCGGGGAGCTGTTTTTT,CASSPTGERSNTGELFF
-,12,TRBV5-4,TRBJ2-7,TRBD1,TGTGCCAGCAGCTTACGACAGGGAGAGCAGTACTTC,CASSLRQGEQYF
few,13,TRBV28,TRBJ1-4,-,TGTGCCAGCAGACGTGCTGGGTGGGAAAAACTGTTTTTT,CASRRAGWEKLFF
-,18,TRBV9,TRBJ1-4,TRBD1,TGTGCCAGCAGCCCGCACCCTCCCGGGACAGGGGGCGGAGAAAAACTGTTTTTT,CASSPHPPGTGGGEKLFF
-,12,TRBV6-1,TRBJ1-5,-,TGTGCCAGCAGAGACAGCAATCAGCCCCAGCATTTT,CASRDSNQPQHF
-,16,TRBV5-1,TRBJ1-3,-,TGCGCCAGCAGCTTAGGGGACACAGGCTCTGGAAACACCATATATTTT,CASSLGDTGSGNTIYF
-,14,TRBV6-5,TRBJ1-1,TRBD1,TGTGCCAGCAGTTACGGTGGGACAGCTACTGAAGCTTTCTTT,CASSYGGTATEAFF
-,13,TRBV29-1,TRBJ1-3,-,TGCAGCGTTAGGAGCTACTCTGGAAACACCATATATTTT,CSVRSYSGNTIYF
-,15,TRBV10-3,TRBJ2-3,-,TGTGCCATCAATTCCGGGCCCCTTCGTGGTGATACGCAGTATTTT,CAINSGPLRGDTQYF
-,16,TRBV6-1,TRBJ2-3,-,TGTGCCAGCAGTGAAGCCTGGGGCCAAGACACAGATACGCAGTATTTT,CASSEAWGQDTDTQYF
-,15,TRBV5-1,TRBJ2-1,-,TGCGCCAGCAGCTTGGAAACTAGCTTCTACAATGAGCAGTTCTTC,CASSLETSFYNEQFF
-,15,TRBV10-3,TRBJ2-2,TRBD1,TGTGCCATCAGGAACCGGGACAGGGTCGCCGGGGAGCTGTTTTTT,CAIRNRDRVAGELFF
-,14,TRBV11-2,TRBJ1-6,TRBD1,TGTGCCAGCAGCTCGGGACAGGGAGGTTCACCCCTCCACTTT,CASSSGQGGSPLHF
-,15,TRBV28,TRBJ1-4,TRBD1,TGTGCCAGCAGTTTCCCCGGGACAGGGAAAGAAAAACTGTTTTTT,CASSFPGTGKEKLFF
-,16,TRBV5-6,TRBJ1-3,-,TGTGCCAGCAGCTTGGCCTTATGGGGGACAGGAAACACCATATATTTT,CASSLALWGTGNTIYF
-,15,TRBV10-3,TRBJ1-1,-,TGTGCCATCAGTGACACGGGGGCCGGGTTCACTGAAGCTTTCTTT,CAISDTGAGFTEAFF
-,15,TRBV11-2,TRBJ1-5,-,TGTGCCAGCAGCCTAGACGGGTATAGCAATCAGCCCCAGCATTTT,CASSLDGYSNQPQHF
-,16,TRBV7-2,TRBJ2-1,TRBD2,TGTGCCAGCAGCTTAGCTAGCGGGATCGCTTACAATGAGCAGTTCTTC,CASSLASGIAYNEQFF
once,14,TRBV7-8,TRBJ1-1,-,TGTGCCAGCAGCTTAGGGGCATACAGCACTGAAGCTTTCTTT,CASSLGAYSTEAFF
-,12,TRBV6-5,TRBJ1-3,-,TGTGCCAGCAGTTACGGTGGAAACACCATATATTTT,CASSYGGNTIYF